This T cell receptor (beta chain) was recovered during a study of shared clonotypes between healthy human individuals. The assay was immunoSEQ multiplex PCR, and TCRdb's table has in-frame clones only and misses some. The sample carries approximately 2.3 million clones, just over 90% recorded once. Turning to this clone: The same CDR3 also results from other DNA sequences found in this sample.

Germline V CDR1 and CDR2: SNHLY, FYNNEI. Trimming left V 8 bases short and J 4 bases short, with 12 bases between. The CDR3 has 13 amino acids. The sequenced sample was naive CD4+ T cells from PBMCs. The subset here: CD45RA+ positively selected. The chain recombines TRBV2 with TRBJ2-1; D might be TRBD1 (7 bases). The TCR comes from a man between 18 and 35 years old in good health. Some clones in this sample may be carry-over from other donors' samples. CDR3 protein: CASGAGGYNEQFF. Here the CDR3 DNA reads TGTGCCAGCGGGGCAGGGGGGTACAATGAGCAGTTCTTC.